The subject of this entry is one TCR beta chain. Its antigen is unknown. Libraries were prepared by immunoSEQ multiplex PCR; TCRdb keeps only in-frame clonotypes and omits some of them. The sample carries some 55,000 clones, 70% to 80% recorded once. The record originates from a study of OX40 agonist ivuxolimab in advanced cancers. Study-level results: Partly responding patients at 0.1-3.0 mg/kg showed some of the smallest clonal expansion.

The material sequenced was CD4+ or CD8+ T cells sorted from blood, taken in a trial of the OX40 agonist ivuxolimab. This TCR came from an adult with an advanced solid tumor such as melanoma, head and neck, liver or kidney cancer.

CDR3 sequence: CASSLLFVFRQPRITEAFF. For the CDR3, the DNA is TGTGCCAGCAGCTTACTCTTCGTATTTCGACAGCCGAGAATCACTGAAGCTTTCTTT. This rearrangement joins TRBV7-2 to TRBJ1-1; TRBD1 is a possible D gene (5 bases). V lost 2 bases and J 4 bases, leaving 26 bases between the germline ends. The length of the CDR3 is 19 residues. CDR1 is SGHTA, CDR2 FQGNSA, per germline.